Below are 27 T cell receptor beta chains sequenced from a single sample in a study of human T cells and chemical hapten exposure. Time point denoted: pre-sensitization, week 0. The treatment was: therapeutic diphenylcyclopropenone sensitization with weekly scalp DPC. TCRdb passed the RACE reads through MiXCR, listing each CDR3 protein once. The table includes around 120,000 distinct CDR3 sequences, roughly 14% detected once. Sequenced here: whole blood, sampled in connection with sensitization to the hapten diphenylcyclopropenone (DPC). Source of these receptors: a woman younger than 35 with alopecia areata. Some clones in this sample may be carry-over from other donors' samples.

This clonotype was counted ten times or more. The chain joins TRBV23-1 to TRBJ1-2; TRBD1 agrees at 10 bases. TRBV23-1 is marked as an open reading frame, function uncertain. This CDR3 has 18 residues. V was pared by 0 bases and J by 3 bases, with 10 bases of the junction left unmatched. Here the CDR3 DNA reads TGCGCCAGCAGTCAATCTGGGACAGGGGAGGAAAAGTACTATGGCTACACCTTC. It yields the protein CASSQSGTGEEKYYGYTF.

This clonotype was recorded at least ten times. This rearrangement joins TRBV6-1 to TRBJ1-2; D is possibly TRBD1 (5 bases). Germline V gene data show CDR1 as MNHNS and CDR2 as SASEGT. There are 13 residues in the CDR3. Trimming stripped 4 bases from V and 8 bases from J, with 14 bases between. The CDR3 DNA sequence: TGTGCCAGCAGTGCCCGACAGAGGGACGGCTACACCTTC. It is translated as CASSARQRDGYTF.

This clonotype was seen a few times. V is TRBV10-3 and J is TRBJ2-1; D possibly corresponds to TRBD2 (5 bases). There are 17 residues in the CDR3. V was shortened by 0 bases and J by 2 bases, with 14 bases between the two germline ends. Germline loops: CDR1 ENHRY, CDR2 SYGVKD. The CDR3 nucleotides read TGTGCCATCAGTGAGTCACGGTCGGGGTTAACCTACAATGAGCAGTTCTTC. Translating it yields CAISESRSGLTYNEQFF.

The chain uses TRBV20-1 and TRBJ1-1; a possible D gene is TRBD1 (5 bases). The CDR3 runs to 13 residues. The germline V gene has CDR1 DFQATT and CDR2 SNEGSKA (reference sequence). The ends were cut back, 3 bases at V and 4 bases at J, with 12 bases in the middle. The CDR3 reads CSASPGGTTEAFF. The CDR3 nucleotides read TGCAGTGCTAGCCCTGGGGGGACCACTGAAGCTTTCTTT.

The V call is TRBV7-9, the J call TRBJ2-7, with TRBD2 matching over 11 bases. The CDR3 runs to 20 residues. CDR1 is SEHNR and CDR2 is FQNEAQ in the germline V gene (reference sequence). J lost 0 bases, V lost 2 bases, and 15 bases had no gene match. The CDR3 DNA follows: TGTGCCAGCAGCTTATACCGTCGCCCCACTAGCGGGGGTTTCTCCTACGAGCAGTACTTC. Protein product: CASSLYRRPTSGGFSYEQYF.

As for this clonotype: Compared with germline, one end of the junction differs, possibly owing to a read error. The chain is built from TRBV5-8 and TRBJ2-1, with D tentatively TRBD2 (6 bases). Germline CDR1 and CDR2: SGHTS and YDEGEE. This CDR3 contains 16 residues. CDR3 sequence reads: CVSSLFRGFGLNEQFF. The CDR3 nucleotides read TGTGTCAGCAGCTTGTTTCGGGGGTTTGGGTTGAATGAGCAGTTCTTC.

The sample holds a few counts of this clonotype. The chain has TRBV28 and TRBJ1-2; tentative D call: TRBD1 (5 bases). Trimming stripped 2 bases from V and 7 bases from J, with 20 bases between. CDR3 length: 16 residues. Germline assignment: CDR1 MDHEN and CDR2 SYDVKM. DNA for the CDR3: TGTGCCAGCAGTTTACAGCAACCGGGACTAAATGCTGGCTACACCTTC. It codes for CASSLQQPGLNAGYTF.

In its sample, this clonotype was seen a few times. The rearrangement uses TRBV6-2 or TRBV6-3 and TRBJ1-6; D not certain. This CDR3 has 14 amino acids. The ends were cut back, 7 bases at V and 4 bases at J, with 11 bases in the middle. Germline values: CDR1 MNHEY, CDR2 SVGEGT. In DNA, the CDR3 is TGTGCCAGCAAATTTCGTGATTATAATTCACCCCTCCACTTT. It is translated as CASKFRDYNSPLHF.

The chain carries TRBV6-1 and TRBJ1-2; D is possibly TRBD1 (5 bases). Trimming removed 0 bases from V and 6 bases from J, with 14 bases in between. CDR1 is MNHNS and CDR2 is SASEGT in the germline V gene. The CDR3 runs 15 residues. CDR3 in amino acids: CASSEADRRGDGYTF. Written as DNA, the CDR3 is TGTGCCAGCAGTGAAGCTGATAGACGAGGGGATGGCTACACCTTC.

This chain joins TRBV10-1 and TRBJ2-7; TRBD1 agrees at 7 bases. This CDR3 is 14 amino acids long. Trimming cost V 6 bases and J 6 bases; bases outside gene matches: 11. In germline, CDR1 is WNHNN, CDR2 SYGVQD (reference sequence). CDR3 bases: TGCGCCAGCAGCGACGGGACAGATGGGGTCGAGCAGTACTTC. Translated: CASSDGTDGVEQYF.

The gene calls are TRBV15 and TRBJ2-1; D possibly corresponds to TRBD2 (6 bases). Between the trimmed V and J ends, which lost 6 bases and 7 bases, there was a span of 19 bases. CDR1 and CDR2 (germline): LNHNV, YYDKDF (reference sequence). The CDR3 has 15 residues. As DNA, the CDR3 is TGTGCCACCAGTCCCCCGGGGGAGCTGGGTAATGAGCAGTTCTTC. Its translation: CATSPPGELGNEQFF.

The table lists this clonotype with a few counts. The chain is built from TRBV29-1 and TRBJ1-5; TRBD1 agrees at 8 bases. The V segment lost 0 bases and the J segment 5 bases; nucleotides outside the gene matches: 15. Germline lookup yields CDR1 SQVTM and CDR2 ANQGSEA. The CDR3 has 18 amino acids. CDR3 in amino acids: CSVEDLRFTGGRHQPQHF. In DNA form, the CDR3 reads TGCAGCGTTGAAGATCTCCGGTTTACAGGGGGGCGGCATCAGCCCCAGCATTTT.

J is TRBJ2-2 and V is TRBV11-3; 7 bases align to TRBD1. Germline V gene lookup returns CDR1 SGHNT and CDR2 YENEEA. Unmatched junction bases numbered 6, after V lost 5 bases and J lost 0 bases. This CDR3 contains 16 residues. The DNA of the CDR3 is TGTGCCAGCAGCGCAGCCGGGACAGCGAACACCGGGGAGCTGTTTTTT. It translates to CASSAAGTANTGELFF.

The chain has TRBV4-3 and TRBJ1-2, with D perhaps TRBD1 (6 bases). Deletions cut 0 bases from V and 5 bases from J, with 13 bases between. Germline V gives CDR1 LGHNA, CDR2 YSLEER. The CDR3 extends over 15 amino acids. CDR3 region: CASSQDPGGRYGYTF. DNA for the CDR3: TGCGCCAGCAGCCAAGATCCCGGGGGCCGGTATGGCTACACCTTC.

This rearrangement joins TRBV28 to TRBJ1-1, with a tentative D call TRBD1 (5 bases). The CDR3 loop spans 14 amino acids. Trimming stripped 6 bases from V and 1 base from J, with 12 bases between. Germline CDR1 reads MDHEN; CDR2 reads SYDVKM. CDR3 region: CASRRTGTNTEAFF. The CDR3 region has the DNA TGTGCCAGCAGACGTACCGGGACGAACACTGAAGCTTTCTTT.

This clonotype was observed many times. V and J are TRBV5-1 and TRBJ1-2; TRBD1 might be the D (6 bases). In germline, CDR1 is SGHRS, CDR2 YFSETQ. Trimming took 0 bases from V and 6 from J, leaving 18 bases between them. CDR3 length: 16 amino acids. Here the CDR3 reads CASSLGVTRGAHGYTF. CDR3 DNA: TGCGCCAGCAGCTTGGGCGTCACCCGGGGGGCTCATGGCTACACCTTC.

The J gene is TRBJ2-7, the V gene TRBV28; D is undetermined. V lost 3 bases and J lost 6, with 6 bases in between. This CDR3 comprises 11 residues. Germline CDR1 MDHEN, CDR2 SYDVKM. The CDR3: CASSFFGEQYF. CDR3 bases: TGTGCCAGCAGTTTTTTCGGCGAGCAGTACTTC.

In the case of this clonotype: One end of the junction fails to match germline, which may point to a read error. V and J are TRBV3-1 and TRBJ2-6, with TRBD1 as a possible D gene (5 bases). The CDR3 sequence is 13 residues long. Germline CDR1 and CDR2: LGHDT and YNNKEL (reference sequence). This CDR3 reads CASATPGATVLTF. Here the CDR3 DNA reads TGTGCCAGCGCAACGCCTGGGGCCACCGTCCTGACTTTC.

This clonotype was recorded at least ten times. This chain joins TRBV5-6 and TRBJ2-1, with D hard to call. The CDR3 is 13 residues long. Deletions cut 2 bases from V and 6 bases from J, with 9 bases between. Per the germline V gene, CDR1 is SGHDT and CDR2 is YYEEEE. The CDR3 nucleotides are TGTGCCAGCAGCTTTGGCAGCCCCAATGAGCAGTTCTTC. It translates to CASSFGSPNEQFF.

The chain is built from TRBV20-1 and TRBJ1-1; TRBD1 is a possible D gene (5 bases). The CDR3 has 12 residues. The germline CDR1 and CDR2 sequences are DFQATT and SNEGSKA (reference sequence). V was cut by 3 bases and J by 5 bases, with 10 bases left in between. CDR3 sequence reads: CSASKGRTEAFF. CDR3 in DNA: TGCAGTGCTAGTAAGGGACGGACTGAAGCTTTCTTT.

The V call is TRBV3-1, the J call TRBJ1-4; D ambiguous. Germline CDR1 and CDR2: LGHDT and YNNKEL (reference sequence). The CDR3 consists of 15 residues. V was shortened by 3 bases and J by 6 bases, with 14 bases between the two germline ends. The DNA for the CDR3 is TGTGCCAGCAGCCAGCGCCGAGGGCGTGATGAAAAACTGTTTTTT. It is translated as CASSQRRGRDEKLFF. The whole variable domain, filled in from reference TRBV3-1 and TRBJ1-4, reads DTAVSQTPKYLVTQMGNDKSIKCEQNLGHDTMYWYKQDSKKFLKIMFSYNNKELIINETVPNRFSPKSPDKAHLNLHINSLELGDSAVYFCASSQRRGRDEKLFFGSGTQLSVL.

This clonotype was found many times. This sequence joins TRBV7-9 and TRBJ2-2; D possibly corresponds to TRBD1 (6 bases). Germline assignment: CDR1 SEHNR and CDR2 FQNEAQ (reference sequence). V lost 4 bases and J 1 base, leaving 7 bases between the germline ends. The CDR3 contains 14 residues. CDR3 sequence: CASSSDRNTGELFF. The CDR3 DNA follows: TGTGCCAGCAGCTCGGACAGGAACACCGGGGAGCTGTTTTTT.

The rearrangement uses TRBV7-9 and TRBJ2-5, with TRBD2 identical over 8 bases. The junction had 17 bases not matched to a gene; V was cut back by 5 bases and J by 3 bases. The CDR3 totals 18 residues. The V gene's germline CDR1 is SEHNR and CDR2 FQNEAQ (reference sequence). In nucleotides, the CDR3 is TGTGCCAGCAGCCCCCCACTGGGACTAGTTCTGATCAAAGAGACCCAGTACTTC. This codes for CASSPPLGLVLIKETQYF.

The chain links TRBV6-5 to TRBJ2-1; 11 bases agree with TRBD1. V was clipped by 7 bases and J by 10 bases; unmatched bases: 9. This CDR3 has 14 residues. Germline V gene lookup returns CDR1 MNHEY and CDR2 SVGAGI. CDR3 loop: CASKPGQGAWEQFF. The CDR3 DNA sequence: TGTGCCAGCAAACCCGGACAGGGGGCTTGGGAGCAGTTCTTC.

The chain couples TRBV3-1 to TRBJ1-2; D possibly corresponds to TRBD1 (5 bases). The germline CDR1 and CDR2 sequences are LGHDT and YNNKEL (reference sequence). This CDR3 region has 17 residues. With 1 base removed from V and 4 bases from J, the gap between germline ends came to 19 bases. The chain's CDR3 is CASSQVPVTDFFYGYTF. The CDR3 nucleotides read TGTGCCAGCAGCCAAGTCCCTGTGACAGACTTCTTCTATGGCTACACCTTC. The whole variable domain, filled in from reference TRBV3-1 and TRBJ1-2, reads DTAVSQTPKYLVTQMGNDKSIKCEQNLGHDTMYWYKQDSKKFLKIMFSYNNKELIINETVPNRFSPKSPDKAHLNLHINSLELGDSAVYFCASSQVPVTDFFYGYTFGSGTRLTVV.

This clonotype was detected a few times. The chain couples TRBV13 to TRBJ2-1, with D tentatively TRBD2 (6 bases). Germline lookup yields CDR1 PRHDT and CDR2 FYEKMQ (reference sequence). Trimming removed 7 bases from V and 7 bases from J, with 14 bases in between. CDR3 length: 13 residues. CDR3 in DNA: TGTGCCAGCAATGGGGGGTCCGGGAATGAGCAGTTCTTC. Encoded protein: CASNGGSGNEQFF.

This clonotype was found a few times. The rearrangement links TRBV29-1 to TRBJ1-1; TRBD1 might be the D (6 bases). Germline values: CDR1 SQVTM, CDR2 ANQGSEA. V was trimmed by 6 bases and J by 3 bases, leaving 11 bases between them. The CDR3 spans 12 residues. The CDR3 sequence is CSVEGGDTEAFF. In DNA form, the CDR3 reads TGCAGCGTGGAGGGGGGAGACACTGAAGCTTTCTTT.